These 9 T cell receptor beta chains were all obtained from the same sample, sequenced in a study of blood T cell repertoires in COVID-19. Clones were sequenced by immunoSEQ multiplex PCR, and TCRdb holds only the in-frame ones, with some missing. The profile covers roughly 200,000 clones, with about 86% appearing a single time and just under 25% taken by the ten largest. The sample comprised PBMCs or T cells enriched from blood (not recorded which). The receptors stem from a woman in her thirties or forties in a cohort exposed to, infected with or recovered from COVID-19 (not recorded which).

In this sample, this clone turned up a few times. This chain uses TRBV11-2 with TRBJ1-1, with 7 bases aligning to TRBD1. With 10 bases clipped from V and 5 bases from J, the junction kept 7 bases outside the gene matches. This CDR3 comprises 12 residues. Germline V CDR1 and CDR2: SGHAT, FQNNGV. The CDR3 is CATDQGGTEAFF. CDR3 DNA: TGTGCCACCGACCAGGGGGGTACTGAAGCTTTCTTT.

The rearrangement links TRBV15 to TRBJ1-2; a possible D gene is TRBD1 (6 bases). The V end was cut by 0 bases, the J end by 3 bases, with 14 bases between. The germline CDR1 and CDR2 sequences are LNHNV and YYDKDF (reference sequence). The CDR3 sequence is 16 residues long. CDR3 sequence (DNA): TGTGCCACCAGCAGAGATCGGGGGGGCGAAGACTATGGCTACACCTTC. Translating gives CATSRDRGGEDYGYTF.

In its sample, this clone was seen once. J is TRBJ2-1 and V is TRBV3-1 (or the pseudogene TRBV3-2); 14 bases are a match to TRBD2. Germline CDR1 and CDR2: LGHDT and YNNKEL (reference sequence). The CDR3 has 17 residues. The V and J ends lost 2 bases and 3 bases, in that order; junction bases with no gene match: 3. CDR3 in amino acids: CASSQKGLAGVYNEQFF. In DNA form, the CDR3 reads TGTGCCAGCAGCCAAAAGGGACTAGCGGGAGTCTACAATGAGCAGTTCTTC.

The rearrangement links TRBV5-1 to TRBJ1-6; 7 bases are a match to TRBD1. V shed 3 bases, J shed 7 bases, and the junction held 10 bases outside the gene matches. CDR3 length: 16 amino acids. Germline V CDR1 and CDR2: SGHRS, YFSETQ. The DNA of the CDR3 is TGCGCCAGCAGCTCCACCTCGACAGGGTTCAATTCACCCCTCCACTTT. Its translation: CASSSTSTGFNSPLHF.

This chain links TRBV6-1 with TRBJ1-6; 8 bases map to TRBD1. J gave up 10 bases and V 1 base, and 3 bases lay outside the gene matches. In germline, CDR1 is MNHNS, CDR2 SASEGT. This CDR3 is built from 14 residues. The CDR3 DNA reads TGTGCCAGCAGTGAAGGGACAGGGCGCTCACCCCTCCACTTT. It is translated as CASSEGTGRSPLHF.

The gene calls are TRBV11-2 and TRBJ2-1, with D unclear. V was cut by 0 bases and J by 7 bases, with 10 bases left in between. CDR3 length: 14 residues. Per the germline V gene, CDR1 is SGHAT and CDR2 is FQNNGV. CDR3: CASSLERLTNEQFF. The CDR3 DNA is TGTGCCAGCAGCTTAGAGAGACTTACGAATGAGCAGTTCTTC. Full variable domain (missing parts from reference TRBV11-2 and TRBJ2-1): EAGVAQSPRYKIIEKRQSVAFWCNPISGHATLYWYQQILGQGPKLLIQFQNNGVVDDSQLPKDRFSAERLKGVDSTLKIQPAKLEDSAVYLCASSLERLTNEQFFGPGTRLTVL.

V is TRBV3-1 (or the pseudogene TRBV3-2) and J is TRBJ1-1; the D gene is possibly TRBD1 (6 bases). This CDR3 spans 15 amino acids. From germline, CDR1 is LGHDT and CDR2 YNNKEL (reference sequence). V lost 4 bases and J lost 0, with 12 bases in between. CDR3 sequence: CASSPFGQLNTEAFF. The DNA of the CDR3 is TGTGCCAGCAGCCCCTTTGGACAGTTGAACACTGAAGCTTTCTTT.

As for this clone: This sample also contains other DNA sequences that code for the same CDR3. The chain employs TRBV5-1 and TRBJ1-1; D gene uncertain. The CDR3 totals 13 residues. V lost 5 bases to trimming and J lost 1 base, with 9 bases between them. Germline V gene lookup returns CDR1 SGHRS and CDR2 YFSETQ. CDR3 loop: CASSLNRNTEAFF. CDR3 DNA: TGCGCCAGCAGTCTTAACAGGAACACTGAAGCTTTCTTT.

The gene calls are TRBV20-1 and TRBJ1-6; the D gene is possibly TRBD1 (6 bases). The CDR3 consists of 14 residues. V was shortened by 3 bases and J by 4 bases, with 10 bases between the two germline ends. In germline, CDR1 is DFQATT, CDR2 SNEGSKA (reference sequence). CDR3 DNA: TGCAGTGCTAGTACAGGACAGTATAATTCACCCCTCCACTTT. Amino acids: CSASTGQYNSPLHF.